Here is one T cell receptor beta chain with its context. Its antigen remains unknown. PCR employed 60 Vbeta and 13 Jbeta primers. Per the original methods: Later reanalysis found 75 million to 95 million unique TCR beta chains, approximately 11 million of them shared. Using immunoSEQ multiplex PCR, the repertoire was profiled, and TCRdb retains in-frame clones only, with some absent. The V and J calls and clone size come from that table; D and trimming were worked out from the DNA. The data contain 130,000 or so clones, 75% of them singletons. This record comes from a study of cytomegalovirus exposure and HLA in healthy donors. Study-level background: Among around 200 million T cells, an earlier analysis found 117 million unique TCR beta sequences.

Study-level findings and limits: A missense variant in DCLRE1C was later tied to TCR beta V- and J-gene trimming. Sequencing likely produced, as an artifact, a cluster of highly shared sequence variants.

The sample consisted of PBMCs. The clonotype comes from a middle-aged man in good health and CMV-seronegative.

The CDR3 spells CASSNLAGAFTDTQYF. Here the CDR3 DNA reads TGTGCCAGCAGCAACCTAGCGGGGGCGTTCACAGATACGCAGTATTTT. This chain joins TRBV11-2 and TRBJ2-3; 10 bases line up with TRBD2. The CDR3 consists of 16 residues. J was trimmed by 2 bases and V by 5 bases; bases with no gene match: 7. Germline assignment: CDR1 SGHAT and CDR2 FQNNGV.